This T cell receptor (beta chain) was sequenced during a study of blood T cell repertoires in COVID-19. Study context: PBMCs, B-cell-depleted T cells, or T cells provided the cDNA or gDNA that made up the material.

Sequencing was performed with immunoSEQ multiplex PCR; in TCRdb, only in-frame clones are kept and a portion is missing. This sample has roughly 220,000 clones; roughly 90% occur once, and the top ten carry around 2.7%. The participants were between about 18 and 90 years old and came from 24 US areas. Each participant's cohort was designated according to participant-reported clinical history. CDR1 is SGHTA, CDR2 FQGNSA, per germline. The CDR3 is 15 amino acids. The V and J ends lost 5 bases and 3 bases respectively, with 14 bases between them. The material sequenced was PBMCs or T cells enriched from blood (not recorded which). V and J are TRBV7-2 and TRBJ1-5; D possibly corresponds to TRBD1 (6 bases). The receptor's source is a young woman who had recovered from COVID-19. CDR3 sequence reads: CASSMKQGFNQPQHF. In DNA form, the CDR3 reads TGTGCCAGCAGCATGAAACAGGGCTTCAATCAGCCCCAGCATTTT. The full variable domain, rest sourced from reference TRBV7-2 and TRBJ1-5, is GAGVSQSPSNKVTEKGKDVELRCDPISGHTALYWYRQSLGQGLEFLIYFQGNSAPDKSGLPSDRFSAERTGGSVSTLTIQRTQQEDSAVYLCASSMKQGFNQPQHFGDGTRLSIL.